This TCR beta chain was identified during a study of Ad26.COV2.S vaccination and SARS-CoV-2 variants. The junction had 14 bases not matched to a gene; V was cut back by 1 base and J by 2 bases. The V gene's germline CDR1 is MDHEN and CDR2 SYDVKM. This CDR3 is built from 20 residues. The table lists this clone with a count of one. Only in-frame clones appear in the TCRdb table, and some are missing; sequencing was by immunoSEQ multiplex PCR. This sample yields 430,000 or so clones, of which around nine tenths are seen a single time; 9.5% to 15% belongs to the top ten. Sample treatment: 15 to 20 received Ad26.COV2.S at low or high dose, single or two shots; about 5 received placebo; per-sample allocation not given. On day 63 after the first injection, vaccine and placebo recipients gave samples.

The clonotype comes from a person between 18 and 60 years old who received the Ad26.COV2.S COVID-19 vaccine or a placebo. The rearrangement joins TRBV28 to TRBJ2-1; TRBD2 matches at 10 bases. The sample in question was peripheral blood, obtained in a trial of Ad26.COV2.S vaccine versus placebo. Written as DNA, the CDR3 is TGTGCCAGCAGTTTATTTTTTTCAGCGGGAGGGCCAGTTACCTACAATGAGCAGTTCTTC. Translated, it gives CASSLFFSAGGPVTYNEQFF.